This entry concerns a single T cell receptor (beta chain). As yet, its antigen is unknown. This record comes from a study of graft-versus-host responses after intestinal transplantation. The CDR3 contains 15 residues. Germline values: CDR1 LNHNV, CDR2 YYDKDF (reference sequence). Trimming removed 0 bases from V and 4 bases from J, with 13 bases in between. Profiled with immunoSEQ multiplex PCR; TCRdb holds only in-frame clones, not every one. This sample has tens of thousands of clones; about 91% occur once, and the top ten carry approximately 0.5%. This rearrangement joins TRBV15 to TRBJ2-7, with a weak D call TRBD2 (7 bases). The sequence was obtained from a human donor who received an intestinal transplant. Material: unstimulated CD8+ T cells sorted from spleen or lymph node cells, obtained before intestinal transplant. DNA for the CDR3: TGTGCCACCAGCAGAGATGCAGGGGAGGGATACGAGCAGTACTTC. This encodes CATSRDAGEGYEQYF.